One and the same sample provided the 16 T cell receptor beta chains below, sequenced in a study of blood T cell repertoires in COVID-19. The method was immunoSEQ multiplex PCR; TCRdb's version includes in-frame clones alone and lacks a portion of them. The sample records around 95,000 clones, 80% being singletons. The specimen was peripheral blood. Every receptor here comes from a man in his 70s with active or convalescent COVID-19.

The chain links TRBV24-1 to TRBJ2-1; weak D call: TRBD2 (6 bases). V lost 3 bases and J lost 2, with 16 bases in between. This CDR3 is 17 amino acids long. Germline CDR1 reads KGHDR; CDR2 reads SFDVKD. CDR3: CATSDVAGTFTYNEQFF. For the CDR3, the DNA is TGTGCCACCAGTGATGTGGCCGGGACTTTTACCTACAATGAGCAGTTCTTC.

The chain carries TRBV10-3 and TRBJ2-2, with TRBD1 identical over 7 bases. V lost 0 bases to trimming and J lost 6 bases; unmatched junction nucleotides: 7. Germline CDR1 is ENHRY and CDR2 is SYGVKD. CDR3 length equals 16 residues. The CDR3 protein is CAISESRGQVAGELFF. CDR3 sequence (DNA): TGTGCCATCAGTGAGTCAAGGGGGCAAGTAGCCGGGGAGCTGTTTTTT.

In DNA, the CDR3 is TGTGCCAGCAGTACCGGACTAGTCGGCGATGAGCAGTTCTTC. Translation: CASSTGLVGDEQFF. The genes are TRBV6-2 or TRBV6-3 and TRBJ2-1; 7 nucleotides match TRBD2. V was pared by 5 bases and J by 8 bases, with 9 bases of the junction left unmatched. Looked up from germline, CDR1 is MNHEY and CDR2 is SVGEGT. The CDR3 spans 14 residues.

This clone was found once. The chain carries TRBV12-3 or TRBV12-4 and TRBJ2-2, with D perhaps TRBD2 (5 bases). Trimming left V 7 bases short and J 4 bases short, with 10 bases between. The CDR3 is 13 residues long. DNA for the CDR3: TGTGCCAGCACCCGGGGTAGCACCGGGGAGCTGTTTTTT. This encodes CASTRGSTGELFF.

This chain connects TRBV6-1 to TRBJ1-4; TRBD1 aligns across 9 bases. The CDR3 sequence is 15 residues long. Per the germline V gene, CDR1 is MNHNS and CDR2 is SASEGT. Unmatched junction bases numbered 7, after V lost 3 bases and J lost 8 bases. CDR3 coding DNA: TGTGCCAGCAGTGATTCCGGGACAGGGAGGGAAAAACTGTTTTTT. This codes for CASSDSGTGREKLFF.

This chain connects TRBV4-3 to TRBJ1-1; D unclear. Trimming took 4 bases from V and 5 from J, leaving 14 bases between them. This CDR3 spans 14 amino acids. CDR1 and CDR2 from the germline V gene are LGHNA and YSLEER. Written as DNA, the CDR3 is TGCGCCAGCAGCCCTGCGGCGGCCTATACTGAAGCTTTCTTT. This encodes CASSPAAAYTEAFF.

The chain joins TRBV24-1 to TRBJ1-1; 7 bases agree with TRBD1. Germline V gene sequence: CDR1 KGHDR, CDR2 SFDVKD. V was pared by 5 bases and J by 4 bases, with 15 bases of the junction left unmatched. This CDR3 has 17 amino acids. The CDR3 DNA sequence: TGTGCCACCAGTGGAACAGGACCGACAGGGCGGGGCACTGAAGCTTTCTTT. Protein sequence: CATSGTGPTGRGTEAFF.

V usage is TRBV18 and J usage is TRBJ2-7; D may be TRBD2 (5 bases). Trimming removed 2 bases from V and 2 bases from J, with 7 bases in between. Germline values: CDR1 KGHSH, CDR2 LQKENI. The CDR3 extends over 13 amino acids. CDR3 sequence (DNA): TGTGCCAGCTCACCAAGCGGAACCTACGAGCAGTACTTC. It specifies CASSPSGTYEQYF.

The CDR3 sequence: CASRTEFSDSYEQYF. CDR3 bases: TGTGCCAGCAGGACAGAGTTTTCGGATTCCTACGAGCAGTACTTC. The chain has TRBV28 and TRBJ2-7; tentative D call: TRBD1 (5 bases). CDR3 length: 15 residues. Germline V CDR1 and CDR2: MDHEN, SYDVKM. Trimming shortened V by 6 bases and J by 1 base, and 16 bases separated the two germline ends.

V and J are TRBV6-2 or TRBV6-3 and TRBJ2-1; 12 positions match TRBD2. V gave up 5 bases and J gave up 0 bases; unmatched junction bases: 8. The CDR3 contains 18 residues. Germline CDR1 is MNHEY and CDR2 is SVGEGT. CDR3 loop: CASSQTSGGPSSYNEQFF. The CDR3, as DNA: TGTGCCAGCAGTCAGACTAGCGGGGGACCTAGCTCCTACAATGAGCAGTTCTTC.

This chain connects TRBV10-3 to TRBJ1-3, with D possibly matching TRBD1 (5 bases). CDR3 length: 17 residues. Germline loops: CDR1 ENHRY, CDR2 SYGVKD. The V and J ends lost 6 bases and 0 bases respectively, with 18 bases between them. DNA of the CDR3: TGTGCCATCAGCAGCAGGGAGGTTTATAGCTCTGGAAACACCATATATTTT. It codes for CAISSREVYSSGNTIYF.

The chain is built from TRBV4-2 and TRBJ1-1; 10 bases align to TRBD1. CDR3 length: 18 residues. V gave up 0 bases and J gave up 4 bases; unmatched junction bases: 11. Germline-derived CDR1 and CDR2 are LGHNA and YNFKEQ. As DNA, the CDR3 is TGTGCCAGCAGCCAAGAGCTCGGGACAGGGGCGATAGGCACTGAAGCTTTCTTT. This codes for CASSQELGTGAIGTEAFF.

The rearrangement links TRBV4-1 to TRBJ1-1, with D tentatively TRBD1 (5 bases). In germline, CDR1 is MGHRA, CDR2 YSYEKL. This CDR3 has 14 amino acids. With 0 bases removed from V and 3 bases from J, the gap between germline ends came to 8 bases. Here the CDR3 DNA reads TGCGCCAGCAGCCAAGATGGGGCCTACACTGAAGCTTTCTTT. As protein: CASSQDGAYTEAFF.

The V call is TRBV10-3, the J call TRBJ1-1, with D possibly TRBD1 on 6 matching bases. CDR3 length: 13 amino acids. Trimming shortened V by 6 bases and J by 3 bases, and 11 bases separated the two germline ends. The germline gives CDR1 ENHRY, CDR2 SYGVKD. The CDR3 DNA reads TGTGCCATCAGCCAAGGGGGAGACACTGAAGCTTTCTTT. Its protein product is CAISQGGDTEAFF.

The rearrangement links TRBV7-9 to TRBJ1-5; D perhaps matches TRBD1 (5 bases). This CDR3 is built from 15 residues. The ends were cut back, 1 base at V and 4 bases at J, with 11 bases in the middle. CDR1 and CDR2 from the germline V gene are SEHNR and FQNEAQ (reference sequence). CDR3 residues: CASSLGQGWNQPQHF. The CDR3 DNA sequence: TGTGCCAGCAGCTTAGGGCAGGGTTGGAATCAGCCCCAGCATTTT.

This clone appeared a few times. The chain has TRBV4-1 and TRBJ1-1; D is ambiguous. This CDR3 has 15 amino acids. V lost 0 bases to trimming and J lost 1 base, with 9 bases between them. CDR1 and CDR2 (germline): MGHRA, YSYEKL. For the CDR3, the DNA is TGCGCCAGCAGCCAAGACTACAGATCGAACACTGAAGCTTTCTTT. This encodes CASSQDYRSNTEAFF.